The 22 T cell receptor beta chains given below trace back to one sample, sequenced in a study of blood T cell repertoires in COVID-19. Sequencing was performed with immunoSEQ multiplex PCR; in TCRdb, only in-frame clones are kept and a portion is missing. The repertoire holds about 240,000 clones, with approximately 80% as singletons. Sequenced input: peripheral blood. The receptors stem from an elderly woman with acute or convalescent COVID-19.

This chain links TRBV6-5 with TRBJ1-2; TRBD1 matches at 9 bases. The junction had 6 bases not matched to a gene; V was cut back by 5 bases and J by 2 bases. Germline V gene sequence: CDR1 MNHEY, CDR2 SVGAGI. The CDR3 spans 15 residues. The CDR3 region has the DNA TGTGCCAGCAGTCTCCTGGGACAGGGAAACTATGGCTACACCTTC. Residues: CASSLLGQGNYGYTF.

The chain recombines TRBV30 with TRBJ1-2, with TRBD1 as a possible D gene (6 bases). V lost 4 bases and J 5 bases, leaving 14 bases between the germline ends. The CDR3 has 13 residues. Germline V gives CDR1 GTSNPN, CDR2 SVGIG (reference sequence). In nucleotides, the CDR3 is TGTGCCTGGAATTTAGGGACACAGTATGGCTACACCTTC. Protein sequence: CAWNLGTQYGYTF.

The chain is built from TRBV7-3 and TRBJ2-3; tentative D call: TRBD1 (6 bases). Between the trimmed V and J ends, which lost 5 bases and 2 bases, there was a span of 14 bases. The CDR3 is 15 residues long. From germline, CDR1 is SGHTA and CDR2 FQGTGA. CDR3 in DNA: TGTGCCAGCAGCCAGAAGGGGGACCTCACAGATACGCAGTATTTT. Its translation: CASSQKGDLTDTQYF.

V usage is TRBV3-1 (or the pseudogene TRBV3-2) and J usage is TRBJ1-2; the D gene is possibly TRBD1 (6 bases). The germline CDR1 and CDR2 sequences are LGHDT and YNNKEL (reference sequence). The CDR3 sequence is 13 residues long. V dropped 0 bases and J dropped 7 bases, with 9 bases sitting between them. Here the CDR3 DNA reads TGTGCCAGCAGCCAAGAGGGGGCAGGTGGCTACACCTTC. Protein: CASSQEGAGGYTF.

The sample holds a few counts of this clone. The CDR3 here is CASTSQGVSSSPLHF. The CDR3 region has the DNA TGTGCCAGCACTTCCCAGGGGGTTTCTAGTTCACCCCTCCACTTT. The gene calls are TRBV28 and TRBJ1-6; TRBD1 agrees at 7 bases. This CDR3 has 15 amino acids. The ends lost 7 bases at V and 9 bases at J; junction bases unmatched: 12. The germline gives CDR1 MDHEN, CDR2 SYDVKM.

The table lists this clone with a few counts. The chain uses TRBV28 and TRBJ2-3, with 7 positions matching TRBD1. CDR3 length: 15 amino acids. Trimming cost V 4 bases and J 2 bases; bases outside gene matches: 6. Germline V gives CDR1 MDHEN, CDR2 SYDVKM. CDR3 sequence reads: CASSSRGQITDTQYF. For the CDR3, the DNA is TGTGCCAGCAGTTCCAGGGGACAGATCACAGATACGCAGTATTTT.

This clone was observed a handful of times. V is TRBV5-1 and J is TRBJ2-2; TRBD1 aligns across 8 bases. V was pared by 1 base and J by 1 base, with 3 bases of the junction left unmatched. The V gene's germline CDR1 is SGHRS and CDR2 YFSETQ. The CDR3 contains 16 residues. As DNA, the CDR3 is TGCGCCAGCAGCTTGTCCACAGGGGGGAACACCGGGGAGCTGTTTTTT. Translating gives CASSLSTGGNTGELFF.

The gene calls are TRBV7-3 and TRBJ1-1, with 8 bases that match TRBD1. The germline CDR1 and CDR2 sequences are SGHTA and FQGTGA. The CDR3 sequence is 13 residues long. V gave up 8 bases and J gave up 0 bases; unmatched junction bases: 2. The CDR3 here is CASGQGMNTEAFF. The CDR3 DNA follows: TGTGCCAGCGGACAGGGAATGAACACTGAAGCTTTCTTT.

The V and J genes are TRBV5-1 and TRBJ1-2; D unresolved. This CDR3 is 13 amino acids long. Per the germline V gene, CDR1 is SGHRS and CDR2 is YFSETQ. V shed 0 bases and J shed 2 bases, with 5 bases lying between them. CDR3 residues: CASSLAENYGYTF. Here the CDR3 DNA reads TGCGCCAGCAGCTTGGCGGAGAACTATGGCTACACCTTC.

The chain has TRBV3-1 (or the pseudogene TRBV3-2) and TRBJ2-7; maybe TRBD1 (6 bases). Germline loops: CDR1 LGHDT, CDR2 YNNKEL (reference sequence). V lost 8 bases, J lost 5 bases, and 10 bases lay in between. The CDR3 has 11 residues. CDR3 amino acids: CASGQGNEQYF. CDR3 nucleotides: TGTGCCAGCGGGCAGGGGAACGAGCAGTACTTC.

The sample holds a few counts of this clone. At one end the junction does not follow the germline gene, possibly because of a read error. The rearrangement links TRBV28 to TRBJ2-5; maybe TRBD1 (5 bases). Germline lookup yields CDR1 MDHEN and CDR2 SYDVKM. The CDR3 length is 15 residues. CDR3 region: CASSLSPGWERVVDF. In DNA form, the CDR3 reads TGTGCCAGCAGTTTGTCCCCAGGGTGGGAACGGGTTGTGGACTTC.

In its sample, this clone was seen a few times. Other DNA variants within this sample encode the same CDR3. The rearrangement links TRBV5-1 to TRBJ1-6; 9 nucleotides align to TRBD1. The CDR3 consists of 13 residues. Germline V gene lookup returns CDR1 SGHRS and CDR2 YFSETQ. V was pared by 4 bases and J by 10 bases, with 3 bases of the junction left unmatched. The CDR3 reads CASSPDRGSPLHF. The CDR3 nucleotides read TGCGCCAGCAGCCCGGACAGGGGATCACCCCTCCACTTT. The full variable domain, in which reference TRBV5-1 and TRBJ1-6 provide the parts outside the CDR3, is KAGVTQTPRYLIKTRGQQVTLSCSPISGHRSVSWYQQTPGQGLQFLFEYFSETQRNKGNFPGRFSGRQFSNSRSEMNVSTLELGDSALYLCASSPDRGSPLHFGNGTRLTVT.

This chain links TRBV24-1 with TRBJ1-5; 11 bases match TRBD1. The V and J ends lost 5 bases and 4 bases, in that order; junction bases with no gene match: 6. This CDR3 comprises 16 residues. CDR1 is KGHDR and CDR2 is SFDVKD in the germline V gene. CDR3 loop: CATSAAGTGGNQPQHF. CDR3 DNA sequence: TGTGCCACCAGTGCCGCCGGGACAGGGGGGAATCAGCCCCAGCATTTT.

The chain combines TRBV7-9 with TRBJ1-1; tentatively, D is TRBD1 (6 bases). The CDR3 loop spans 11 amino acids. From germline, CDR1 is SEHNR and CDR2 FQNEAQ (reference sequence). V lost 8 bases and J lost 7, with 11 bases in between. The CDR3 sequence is CASRSGVEAFF. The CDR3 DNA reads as TGTGCCAGCCGTTCAGGGGTTGAAGCTTTCTTT.

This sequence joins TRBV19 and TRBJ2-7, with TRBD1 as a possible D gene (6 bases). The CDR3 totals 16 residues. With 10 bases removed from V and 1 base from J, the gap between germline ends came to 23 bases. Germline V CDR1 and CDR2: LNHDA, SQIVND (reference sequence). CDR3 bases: TGTGCCACAAGGAGGACAGCCAAGTCAGTATCCTACGAGCAGTACTTC. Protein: CATRRTAKSVSYEQYF.

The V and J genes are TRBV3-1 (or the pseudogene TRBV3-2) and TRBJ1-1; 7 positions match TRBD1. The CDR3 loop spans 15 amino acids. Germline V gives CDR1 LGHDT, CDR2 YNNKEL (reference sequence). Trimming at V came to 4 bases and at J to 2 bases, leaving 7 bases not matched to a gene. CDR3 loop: CASSPTGTANTEAFF. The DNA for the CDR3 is TGTGCCAGCAGCCCAACCGGGACAGCTAACACTGAAGCTTTCTTT.

CDR3 sequence: CASNPDRIVSPLHF. The CDR3 DNA reads TGTGCCAGCAACCCCGACAGGATTGTGTCACCCCTCCACTTT. This chain uses TRBV2 with TRBJ1-6, with D possibly being TRBD1 (6 bases). Trimming left V 7 bases short and J 10 bases short, with 17 bases between. The germline V gene has CDR1 SNHLY and CDR2 FYNNEI. This CDR3 region has 14 residues.

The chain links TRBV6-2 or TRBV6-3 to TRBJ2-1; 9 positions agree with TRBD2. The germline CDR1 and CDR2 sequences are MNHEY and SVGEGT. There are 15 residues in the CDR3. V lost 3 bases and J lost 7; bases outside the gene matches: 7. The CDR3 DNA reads TGTGCCAGCAGTTATGGCGGGGGGGCAGAAAATGAGCAGTTCTTC. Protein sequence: CASSYGGGAENEQFF.

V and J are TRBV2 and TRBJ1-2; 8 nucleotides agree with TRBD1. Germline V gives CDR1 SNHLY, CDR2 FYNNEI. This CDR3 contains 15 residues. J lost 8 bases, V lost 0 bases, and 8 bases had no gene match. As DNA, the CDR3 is TGTGCCAGCAGTGAAGCGAACGGACAGGGACAAGGCTACACCTTC. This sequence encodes CASSEANGQGQGYTF.

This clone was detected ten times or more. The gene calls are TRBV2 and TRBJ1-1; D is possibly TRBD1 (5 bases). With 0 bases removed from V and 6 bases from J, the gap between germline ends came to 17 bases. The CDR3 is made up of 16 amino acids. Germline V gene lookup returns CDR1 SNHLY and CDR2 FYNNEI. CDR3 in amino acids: CASSEAGTGGGAEAFF. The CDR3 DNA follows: TGTGCCAGCAGTGAAGCAGGTACCGGTGGGGGGGCTGAAGCTTTCTTT. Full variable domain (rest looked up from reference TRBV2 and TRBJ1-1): EPEVTQTPSHQVTQMGQEVILRCVPISNHLYFYWYRQILGQKVEFLVSFYNNEISEKSEIFDDQFSVERPDGSNFTLKIRSTKLEDSAMYFCASSEAGTGGGAEAFFGQGTRLTVV.

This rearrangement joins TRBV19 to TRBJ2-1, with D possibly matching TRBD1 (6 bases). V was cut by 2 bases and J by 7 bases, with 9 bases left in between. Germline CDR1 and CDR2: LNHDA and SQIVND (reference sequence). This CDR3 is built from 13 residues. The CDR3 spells CASSIHRANEQFF. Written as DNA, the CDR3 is TGTGCCAGTAGTATACACAGGGCGAATGAGCAGTTCTTC. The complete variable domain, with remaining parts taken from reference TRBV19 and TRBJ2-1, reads DGGITQSPKYLFRKEGQNVTLSCEQNLNHDAMYWYRQDPGQGLRLIYYSQIVNDFQKGDIAEGYSVSREKKESFPLTVTSAQKNPTAFYLCASSIHRANEQFFGPGTRLTVL.

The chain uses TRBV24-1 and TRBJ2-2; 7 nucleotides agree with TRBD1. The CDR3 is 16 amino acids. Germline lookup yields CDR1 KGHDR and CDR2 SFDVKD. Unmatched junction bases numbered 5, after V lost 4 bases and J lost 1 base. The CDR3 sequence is CATSDVRTGNTGELFF. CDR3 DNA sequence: TGTGCCACCAGTGACGTCCGGACAGGGAACACCGGGGAGCTGTTTTTT.